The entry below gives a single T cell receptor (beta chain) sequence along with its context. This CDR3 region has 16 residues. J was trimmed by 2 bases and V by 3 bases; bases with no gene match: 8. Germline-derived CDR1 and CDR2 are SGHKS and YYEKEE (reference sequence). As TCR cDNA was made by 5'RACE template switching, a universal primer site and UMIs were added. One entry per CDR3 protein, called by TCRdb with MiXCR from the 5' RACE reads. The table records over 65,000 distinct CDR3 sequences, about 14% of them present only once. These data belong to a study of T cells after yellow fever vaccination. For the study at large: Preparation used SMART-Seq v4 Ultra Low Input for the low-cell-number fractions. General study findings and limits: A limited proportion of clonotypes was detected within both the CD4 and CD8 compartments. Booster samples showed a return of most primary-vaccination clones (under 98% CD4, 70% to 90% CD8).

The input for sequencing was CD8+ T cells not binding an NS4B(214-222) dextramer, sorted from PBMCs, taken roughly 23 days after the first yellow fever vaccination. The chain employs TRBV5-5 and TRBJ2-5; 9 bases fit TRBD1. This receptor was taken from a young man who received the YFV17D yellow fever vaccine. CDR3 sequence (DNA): TGTGCCAGCAGCTGGGACAGGGTCGATCTTCAAGAGACCCAGTACTTC. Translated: CASSWDRVDLQETQYF.